Reported below is one T cell receptor (beta chain). This clone was observed a single time. The specificity of this receptor is unknown. Within one base of it there is no much larger clone, and no base qualities were kept. Participants in the prospective study were enrolled through a virtual design, were aged 18 to 89 years, and lived in roughly 24 United States geographic areas. To assign participants to cohorts, the prospective study relied on clinical history that participants themselves reported in a screening survey and a study questionnaire. Mobile phlebotomists in the prospective study collected whole blood, serum and a nasopharyngeal or oropharyngeal swab from every participant. Additional blood draws and questionnaires over an approximately 2-month period could optionally be provided by prospective study participants. Before DNA extraction, blood samples from the prospective study were shipped at room temperature or frozen.

TCRbeta CDR3 regions were amplified from genomic DNA using the immunoSEQ Assay, a bias-controlled multiplex PCR. The authors' analysis ran thus. Within the assay, amplification of reference gene primers was used to estimate how many nucleated cells each sample contained. To quantify the absolute abundance of each unique TCRbeta CDR3 rearrangement, sequence reads were collapsed and filtered. Productive Simpson clonality was computed per sample as the square root of Simpson's diversity index over productive rearrangements. TCRdb provides this immuneACCESS table in a form limited to in-frame rearrangements. Some clones are lacking; in checked studies, under half of them reflect an unresolved V gene, and why the rest are absent is not known. From that table come the V and J calls and clone size; the DNA was used to work out D and trimming. The sample records approximately 200,000 clones, 89% of which are singletons. The top ten constitute approximately 2.1% of the sample.

This record belongs to a study of blood T cell repertoires in COVID-19 (dated by TCRdb to 2020 to 2021). Background for the entire study: The collaborator samples originated in the United States, Italy and Spain and spanned the acute and convalescent phases of COVID-19. Where available, HLA class I and class II types were obtained from metadata supplied by the sample provider rather than from assay-based typing. The sample metadata nearly always contained a de-identified subject ID, COVID-19 status, age in years and sex. The material from the prospective study consisted of cDNA or gDNA derived from T cells, B-cell-depleted T cells, or PBMCs. The samples were drawn from the first 160 participants of the ongoing ImmuneRACE study and from 950 to 1,500 subjects provided by 6 global collaborators. The dataset comprised deeply sampled blood TCRbeta repertoires from subjects exposed to, actively infected with, or recovered from COVID-19. A freely available public database, intended as a resource for researchers studying the immune response to SARS-CoV-2, is where the repertoires were released.

Paper-wide results and their limitations: Clinical and demographic metadata were provided uncurated, with the amount varying by source and participant.

The sequence came from a woman aged 40-49 years with acute COVID-19. The sequenced material came from PBMCs or T cells enriched from blood (not recorded which).

DNA sequence: TGTGCCAGTAGTGAGCGTCAGGGGAGGGATAGCACTGAAGCTTTCTTT. Protein translation: CASSERQGRDSTEAFF. The chain couples TRBV19 to TRBJ1-1, with TRBD1 tentatively as D gene (6 bases match). There are 16 amino acids in the CDR3, from cysteine to phenylalanine inclusive. Only the CDR3 DNA stays, 48 bases, in frame from base 1. V was cut back by 5 bases and J by 4 bases, leaving a gap of 20 bases between them. The germline V gene (reference sequence) supplies CDR1 LNHDA and CDR2 SQIVND.